The rows below give T cell receptor beta chains drawn from one sample of a study of CD8 T cells in Susac syndrome. A single record per CDR3 protein comes from TCRdb applying MiXCR to the immunoSEQ multiplex PCR reads. The sample includes about 130,000 distinct CDR3 sequences, around nine tenths of them seen just once. What was sequenced was CD8+ T cells from PBMCs. All receptors derive from a human donor with multiple sclerosis. Both conserved end residues are part of each CDR3. A D gene is named only where the DNA matches it firmly. Not all rows give a size; the values are once, few, many and, for expanded clones, a class.

TRBJ1-2	.	.	TRBV5-6	TGTGCCAGCAGCCGCGGGAACTATGGCTACACCTTC	CASSRGNYGYTF
TRBJ2-2	.	.	TRBV29-1	TGCAGCGTTGCTTTAGCGCCCGGGGAGCTGTTTTTT	CSVALAPGELFF
TRBJ2-7	.	.	TRBV30	TGTGCCTGGAGTGTGGCTACCTACTACGAGCAGTACTTC	CAWSVATYYEQYF
TRBJ2-2	.	.	TRBV4-2	TGTGCCAGCAGCCAAGATAATTCCCCCGGGACCTACCCCGGGGAGCTGTTTTTT	CASSQDNSPGTYPGELFF
TRBJ2-1	.	.	TRBV10-3	TGTGCCATCATGGACCCCACCTCCAATGAGCAGTTCTTC	CAIMDPTSNEQFF
TRBJ2-2	.	.	TRBV6-5	TGTGCCAGCAGTTCCTCAGGCGGGGAGCTGTTTTTT	CASSSSGGELFF
TRBJ2-6	.	.	TRBV5-4	TGTGCCAGCAGCTTCGACAGGTCAGCCTCCGGGGCCAACGTCCTGACTTTC	CASSFDRSASGANVLTF
TRBJ1-3	.	TRBD1	TRBV9	TGTGCCAGCAGAGCCGGGACAGGGGAGGGAAACACCATATATTTT	CASRAGTGEGNTIYF
TRBJ2-1	.	.	TRBV6-1	TGTGCCAGCAGTTCGCAAGACAATGAGCAGTTCTTC	CASSSQDNEQFF
TRBJ1-1	once	TRBD1	TRBV27	TGTGCCAGCAGTACCCCTACAGGGGTGACTGAAGCTTTCTTT	CASSTPTGVTEAFF
TRBJ2-7	.	.	TRBV6-2/TRBV6-3	TGTGCCAGCACATTGGACGCCTACGAGCAGTACTTC	CASTLDAYEQYF
TRBJ2-7	.	TRBD2	TRBV12-3/TRBV12-4	TGTGCCAGCAGTCCCGGGACTAGCGGGATTAACGAGCAGTACTTC	CASSPGTSGINEQYF
TRBJ2-1	.	.	TRBV20-1	TGCAGTGCTAGTGGGGGGCACAATGAGCAGTTCTTC	CSASGGHNEQFF
TRBJ2-7	.	TRBD1	TRBV27	TGTGCCAGCAGTTTACAGGGGGCGAACTACGAGCAGTACTTC	CASSLQGANYEQYF